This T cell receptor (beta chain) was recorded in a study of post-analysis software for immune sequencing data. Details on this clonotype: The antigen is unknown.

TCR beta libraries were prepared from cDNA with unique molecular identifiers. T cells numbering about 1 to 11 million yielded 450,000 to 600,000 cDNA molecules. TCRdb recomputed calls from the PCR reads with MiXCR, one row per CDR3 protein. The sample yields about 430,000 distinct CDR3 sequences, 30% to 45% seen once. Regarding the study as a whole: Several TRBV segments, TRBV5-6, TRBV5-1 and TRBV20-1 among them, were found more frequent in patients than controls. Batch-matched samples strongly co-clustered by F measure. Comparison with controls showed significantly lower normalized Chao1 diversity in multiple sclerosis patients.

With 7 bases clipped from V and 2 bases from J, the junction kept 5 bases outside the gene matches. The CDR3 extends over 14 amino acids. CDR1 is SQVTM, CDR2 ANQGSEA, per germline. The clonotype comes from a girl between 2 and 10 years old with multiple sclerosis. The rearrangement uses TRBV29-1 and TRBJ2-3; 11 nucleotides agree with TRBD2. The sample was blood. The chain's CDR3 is CSGGLAGYTDTQYF. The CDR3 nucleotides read TGCAGCGGCGGACTAGCGGGCTACACAGATACGCAGTATTTT.